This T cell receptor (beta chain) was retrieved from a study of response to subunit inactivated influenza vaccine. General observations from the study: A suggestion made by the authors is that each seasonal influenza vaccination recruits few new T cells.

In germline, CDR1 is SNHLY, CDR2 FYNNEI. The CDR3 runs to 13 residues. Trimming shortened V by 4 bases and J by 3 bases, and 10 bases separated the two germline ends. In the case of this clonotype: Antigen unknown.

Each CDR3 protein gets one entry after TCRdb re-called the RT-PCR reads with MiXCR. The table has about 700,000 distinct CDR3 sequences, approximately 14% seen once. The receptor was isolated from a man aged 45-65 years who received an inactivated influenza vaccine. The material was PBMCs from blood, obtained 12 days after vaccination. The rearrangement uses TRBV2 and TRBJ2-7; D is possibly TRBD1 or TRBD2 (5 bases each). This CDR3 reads CASSGLGDYEQYF. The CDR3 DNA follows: TGTGCCAGCAGTGGCTTGGGGGACTACGAGCAGTACTTC.